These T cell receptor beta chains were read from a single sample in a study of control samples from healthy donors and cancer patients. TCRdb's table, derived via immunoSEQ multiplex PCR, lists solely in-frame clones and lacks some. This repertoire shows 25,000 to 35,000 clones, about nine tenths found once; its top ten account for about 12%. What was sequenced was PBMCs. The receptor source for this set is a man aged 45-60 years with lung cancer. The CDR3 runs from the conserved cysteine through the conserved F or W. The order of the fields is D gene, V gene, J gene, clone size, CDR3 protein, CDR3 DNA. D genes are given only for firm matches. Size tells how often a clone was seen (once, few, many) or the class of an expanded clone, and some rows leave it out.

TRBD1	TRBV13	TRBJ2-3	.	CASSLAGGVPTDTQYF	TGTGCCAGCAGCTTAGCAGGGGGCGTTCCCACAGATACGCAGTATTTT
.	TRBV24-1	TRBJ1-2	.	CATSAAEYGYTF	TGTGCCACCAGTGCGGCGGAATATGGCTACACCTTC
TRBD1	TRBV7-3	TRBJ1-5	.	CASSLSRGPRQPQHF	TGTGCCAGCAGCTTATCAAGGGGGCCGAGGCAGCCCCAGCATTTT
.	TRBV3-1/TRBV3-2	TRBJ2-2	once	CASSQGRNTGELFF	TGTGCCAGCAGCCAAGGGCGAAACACCGGGGAGCTGTTTTTT
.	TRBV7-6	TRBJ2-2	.	CASSLGAANTGELFF	TGTGCCAGCAGCTTAGGAGCGGCAAACACCGGGGAGCTGTTTTTT
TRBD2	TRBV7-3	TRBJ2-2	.	CASSPGLANTGELFF	TGTGCCAGCAGCCCGGGACTAGCGAACACCGGGGAGCTGTTTTTT
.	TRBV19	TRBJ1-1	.	CASSIARGDTEAFF	TGTGCCAGTAGTATTGCGAGAGGGGACACTGAAGCTTTCTTT
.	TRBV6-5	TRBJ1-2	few	CASSYGQLGYTF	TGTGCCAGCAGTTACGGGCAGTTGGGCTACACCTTC
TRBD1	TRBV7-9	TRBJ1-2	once	CASRGSGQAGANYGYTF	TGTGCCAGCAGGGGGTCGGGACAGGCCGGAGCTAACTATGGCTACACCTTC
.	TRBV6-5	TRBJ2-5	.	CASTVYPRETQYF	TGTGCCAGCACCGTTTATCCTCGAGAGACCCAGTACTTC
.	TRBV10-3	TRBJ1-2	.	CAISRNREGDTYGYTF	TGTGCCATCAGTCGCAACAGGGAGGGAGATACCTATGGCTACACCTTC
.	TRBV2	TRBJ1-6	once	CASSNEDSISPLHF	TGTGCCAGCTCGAACGAAGACAGCATTTCACCCCTCCACTTT
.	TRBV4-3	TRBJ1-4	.	CASSQDGRAWEKLFF	TGCGCCAGCAGCCAAGATGGCAGGGCGTGGGAAAAACTGTTTTTT
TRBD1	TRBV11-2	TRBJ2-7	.	CASSLGPGQGSYEQYF	TGTGCCAGCAGCTTGGGACCGGGACAGGGTTCCTACGAGCAGTACTTC
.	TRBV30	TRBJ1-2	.	CAWSWGQDGYTF	TGTGCCTGGAGCTGGGGGCAGGATGGCTACACCTTC
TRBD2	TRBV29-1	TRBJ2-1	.	CSVVPSSGYAYNEQFF	TGCAGCGTTGTCCCATCTAGCGGGTATGCCTACAATGAGCAGTTCTTC
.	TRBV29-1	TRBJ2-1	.	CSCGSYNEQFF	TGCAGCTGCGGGTCCTACAATGAGCAGTTCTTC
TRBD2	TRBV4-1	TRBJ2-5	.	CASSQVGLAGGLLETQYF	TGCGCCAGCAGCCAAGTCGGACTAGCGGGGGGCCTATTAGAGACCCAGTACTTC
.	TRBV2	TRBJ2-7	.	CASSAGITGEQYF	TGTGCCAGCAGCGCCGGGATTACGGGGGAGCAGTACTTC
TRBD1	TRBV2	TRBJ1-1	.	CASSRTGMNTEAFF	TGTGCCAGCAGTAGGACAGGGATGAACACTGAAGCTTTCTTT
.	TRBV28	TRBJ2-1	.	CASSLAQGFGFYNEQFF	TGTGCTAGCAGTTTAGCCCAGGGATTTGGGTTCTACAATGAGCAGTTCTTC
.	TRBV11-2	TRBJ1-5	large	CASPGNRLRTAYSNQPQHF	TGTGCCAGCCCCGGTAACAGGCTACGGACCGCTTATAGCAATCAGCCCCAGCATTTT
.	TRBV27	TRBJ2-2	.	CASSSLFTGELFF	TGTGCCAGCAGTTCTCTATTCACCGGGGAGCTGTTTTTT
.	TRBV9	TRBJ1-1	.	CASSPWGGTNTEAFF	TGTGCCAGCAGCCCATGGGGCGGGACGAACACTGAAGCTTTCTTT
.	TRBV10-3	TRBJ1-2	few	CAIRTGPGANYGYTF	TGTGCCATCAGAACTGGACCGGGAGCTAACTATGGCTACACCTTC